The clone carrying this T cell receptor beta chain has ten or more counts. This entry belongs to a study of T-cell reconstitution after alpha-beta-depleted transplantation in children. Trimming took 6 bases from V and 4 from J; bases not matched to a gene: 12. The V gene's germline CDR1 is LNHDA and CDR2 SQIVND (reference sequence). The CDR3 is made up of 17 amino acids. For TCRbeta, the library was prepared with unique molecular identifiers. TCRdb recomputed calls from the PCR reads with MiXCR, one row per CDR3 protein. Of 100,000 to 120,000 distinct CDR3 sequences in the sample, 10% were seen once. The rearrangement uses TRBV19 and TRBJ2-2; 9 bases fit TRBD1. The sequence was obtained from a human donor who donated a stem cell graft to a child with acute lymphoblastic leukemia. Sequences were derived from PBMCs from the stem cell graft donor, sampled from the stem cell graft. CDR3 DNA sequence: TGTGCCAGTAGGGGGACCCGGGACAGGGCTTTCACCGGGGAGCTGTTTTTT. It specifies CASRGTRDRAFTGELFF.